This TCR beta chain is drawn from a study of PD-1 blockade in classical Hodgkin lymphoma. As for the study in general: Patients were treated with nivolumab at 3 mg/kg, and this was given intravenously every 2 weeks.

As for this clone: What it recognizes is unknown.

Method: immunoSEQ multiplex PCR; TCRdb's copy keeps in-frame clones and lacks some. The sample contains around 30,000 clones, 65% to 90% of which appear only once. Every patient had relapsed following autologous stem cell transplantation, and cohorts differed in brentuximab vedotin exposure. General study findings and limits: Newly diagnosed patients were reported to exhibit reduced baseline TCR diversity relative to healthy donors. Patients who began taking nivolumab under 1 year after ASCT were left out.

The sequence came from a human donor with classical Hodgkin lymphoma. This material consisted of peripheral blood mononuclear cells (PBMCs), taken at baseline.

CDR3 bases: TGCAGCGTCCTTTTCGCCGGGGAGCTGTTTTTT. Translated: CSVLFAGELFF. This sequence joins TRBV29-1 and TRBJ2-2; D gene unclear. In germline, CDR1 is SQVTM, CDR2 ANQGSEA. CDR3 length: 11 amino acids. Trimming pared 6 bases from V and 6 bases from J, leaving 8 bases between.